The 20 T cell receptor beta chains presented below share a single source sample, sequenced in a study of T-cell reconstitution after alpha-beta-depleted transplantation in children. Using unique molecular identifiers, the investigators prepared the TCRbeta library. Each CDR3 protein gets one entry after TCRdb re-called the PCR reads with MiXCR. Among about 370,000 distinct CDR3 sequences listed, about a fifth were seen once. The material sequenced was PBMCs from the stem cell graft donor, taken from the stem cell graft. The origin of the receptors is a human donor who donated a stem cell graft to a child with acute myeloid leukemia.

This clonotype has only one observation. The chain carries TRBV7-8 and TRBJ2-7, with TRBD2 identical over 8 bases. V lost 4 bases to trimming and J lost 6 bases; unmatched junction nucleotides: 11. The CDR3 is 15 amino acids. Germline-derived CDR1 and CDR2 are SGHVS and FQNEAQ. The CDR3: CASSSKIAGWGEQYF. In DNA form, the CDR3 reads TGTGCCAGCAGCTCAAAAATAGCGGGATGGGGCGAGCAGTACTTC. The full variable domain, its missing parts supplied by reference TRBV7-8 and TRBJ2-7, is GAGVSQSPRYKVAKRGQDVALRCDPISGHVSLFWYQQALGQGPEFLTYFQNEAQLDKSGLPSDRFFAERPEGSVSTLKIQRTQQEDSAVYLCASSSKIAGWGEQYFGPGTRLTVT.

This clonotype turned up a few times. J is TRBJ1-3 and V is TRBV29-1, with TRBD1 matching 7 bases. This CDR3 region has 12 residues. The germline V gene has CDR1 SQVTM and CDR2 ANQGSEA. Germline trimming cut 6 bases from V and 4 bases from J; bases unmatched to any gene: 3. The CDR3 protein is CSVVTGGNTIYF. CDR3 DNA: TGCAGCGTCGTGACAGGGGGAAACACCATATATTTT.

This rearrangement joins TRBV7-9 to TRBJ2-7; the match to TRBD1 covers 8 bases. V lost 5 bases, J lost 5 bases, and 8 bases stayed unmatched. Germline V CDR1 and CDR2: SEHNR, FQNEAQ (reference sequence). There are 14 residues in the CDR3. CDR3 in amino acids: CASSRQGKADEQYF. The DNA of the CDR3 is TGTGCCAGCAGCCGACAGGGGAAGGCGGACGAGCAGTACTTC.

Written as DNA, the CDR3 is TGTGCCACCAGCAGAGATAACTGGGAAGAGACCCAGTACTTC. Translation gives CATSRDNWEETQYF. The rearrangement links TRBV15 to TRBJ2-5; no definite D call. The V and J ends lost 0 bases and 3 bases respectively, with 8 bases between them. Germline V gives CDR1 LNHNV, CDR2 YYDKDF (reference sequence). The CDR3 is 14 residues long.

The V call is TRBV5-1, the J call TRBJ2-2; D gene unclear. The CDR3 has 15 residues. V gave up 5 bases and J gave up 1 base, with 12 bases separating them. Per germline, CDR1 SGHRS and CDR2 YFSETQ. CDR3 in amino acids: CASSISELNTGELFF. The CDR3 DNA sequence: TGCGCCAGCAGTATATCCGAATTGAACACCGGGGAGCTGTTTTTT. The full variable domain, rest sourced from reference TRBV5-1 and TRBJ2-2, is KAGVTQTPRYLIKTRGQQVTLSCSPISGHRSVSWYQQTPGQGLQFLFEYFSETQRNKGNFPGRFSGRQFSNSRSEMNVSTLELGDSALYLCASSISELNTGELFFGEGSRLTVL.

This clonotype was detected ten times or more. V gene TRBV9 combines with J gene TRBJ2-7; a possible D gene is TRBD2 (5 bases). There are 15 residues in the CDR3. Germline V gives CDR1 SGDLS, CDR2 YYNGEE. Trimming stripped 2 bases from V and 0 bases from J, with 12 bases between. This CDR3 reads CASSVSPGSSYEQYF. CDR3 DNA: TGTGCCAGCAGCGTTAGTCCGGGGAGCTCCTACGAGCAGTACTTC.

This clonotype occurred a few times. J is TRBJ2-7 and V is TRBV5-1; TRBD2 aligns across 10 bases. The CDR3 is 13 amino acids. The V segment lost 6 bases and the J segment 3 bases; nucleotides outside the gene matches: 3. In germline, CDR1 is SGHRS, CDR2 YFSETQ. The CDR3, as DNA: TGCGCCAGCAACCCTAGCGGGGGCTACGAGCAGTACTTC. Translated, it gives CASNPSGGYEQYF.

This clonotype occurred a few times. This chain joins TRBV6-1 and TRBJ1-1; D unresolved. The CDR3 covers 16 residues. Germline V gene data show CDR1 as MNHNS and CDR2 as SASEGT. The V end was cut by 6 bases, the J end by 4 bases, with 21 bases between. The CDR3 here is CASRRVGGGSATEAFF. The CDR3 DNA follows: TGTGCCAGCAGACGAGTGGGTGGAGGGTCGGCCACTGAAGCTTTCTTT.

This clonotype was observed a handful of times. The chain couples TRBV12-3 or TRBV12-4 to TRBJ2-4, with 9 nucleotides matching TRBD1. The CDR3 spans 14 residues. V lost 4 bases to trimming and J lost 6 bases; unmatched junction nucleotides: 4. The DNA of the CDR3 is TGTGCCAGCAGTTCGGGACAGGGTGTAAACATTCAGTACTTC. Translation: CASSSGQGVNIQYF.

The chain links TRBV5-1 to TRBJ2-7; weak D call: TRBD2 (5 bases). The CDR3 runs 16 residues. The germline CDR1 and CDR2 sequences are SGHRS and YFSETQ. The germline V and J ends were trimmed by 0 bases and 6 bases, with 19 bases remaining between them. CDR3 residues: CASSLAVDYKVLEQYF. Written as DNA, the CDR3 is TGCGCCAGCAGCTTGGCCGTCGACTACAAGGTACTCGAGCAGTACTTC.

This clonotype was observed a few times. The rearrangement joins TRBV12-3 or TRBV12-4 to TRBJ2-3, with a possible D match to TRBD2 (5 bases). The CDR3 length is 16 residues. The V gene lost 3 bases and the J gene lost 1 base, with 14 bases spanning the gap. CDR3 DNA sequence: TGTGCCAGCAGTTTTGACCGGGGTACGGGCACAGATACGCAGTATTTT. Its translation is CASSFDRGTGTDTQYF.

This clonotype was counted a few times. The chain is built from TRBV5-1 and TRBJ2-1, with D possibly TRBD1 on 6 matching bases. This CDR3 has 17 residues. Germline CDR1 and CDR2: SGHRS and YFSETQ. V was trimmed by 2 bases and J by 0 bases, leaving 15 bases between them. DNA of the CDR3: TGCGCCAGCAGCTTAGGGGGAAAGCGGAGCTCCTACAATGAGCAGTTCTTC. Translated: CASSLGGKRSSYNEQFF.

The rearrangement uses TRBV12-3 or TRBV12-4 and TRBJ2-7; maybe TRBD2 (7 bases). CDR3 size: 16 residues. Deletions cut 5 bases from V and 0 bases from J, with 17 bases between. The CDR3 sequence is CASSGGRGLSSYEQYF. In DNA, the CDR3 is TGTGCCAGCAGTGGGGGGCGGGGGCTAAGCTCCTACGAGCAGTACTTC.

V usage is TRBV6-1 and J usage is TRBJ2-7; D may be TRBD1 (5 bases). Germline V gives CDR1 MNHNS, CDR2 SASEGT. The ends were cut back, 1 base at V and 5 bases at J, with 18 bases in the middle. The CDR3 totals 16 residues. The CDR3 DNA reads TGTGCCAGCAGTGAAGAAGGAAGCAGGGTCAACCACGAGCAGTACTTC. Translating it yields CASSEEGSRVNHEQYF.

The rearrangement uses TRBV7-9 and TRBJ2-7; 8 positions agree with TRBD1. The CDR3 sequence is 13 residues long. With 6 bases clipped from V and 6 bases from J, the junction kept 7 bases outside the gene matches. Germline lookup yields CDR1 SEHNR and CDR2 FQNEAQ (reference sequence). The CDR3 DNA reads TGTGCCAGCAGTGCGACAGGGGTCGGCGAGCAGTACTTC. Amino acids: CASSATGVGEQYF. The entire variable domain, with the rest obtained from reference TRBV7-9 and TRBJ2-7, is as follows: DTGVSQNPRHKITKRGQNVTFRCDPISEHNRLYWYRQTLGQGPEFLTYFQNEAQLEKSRLLSDRFSAERPKGSFSTLEIQRTEQGDSAMYLCASSATGVGEQYFGPGTRLTVT.

This clonotype was seen ten or more times. The J gene is TRBJ2-1, the V gene TRBV25-1; D is uncertain. Germline CDR1 is MGHDK and CDR2 is SYGVNS. Trimming removed 3 bases at V and 7 bases at J, with 4 bases between. The CDR3 covers 11 residues. CDR3 bases: TGTGCCAGCAGTGATAAGAATGAGCAGTTCTTC. Translated, it gives CASSDKNEQFF.

This clonotype was seen many times. The chain joins TRBV12-3 or TRBV12-4 to TRBJ2-1; no firm D call. CDR3 length: 12 residues. Trimming pared 8 bases from V and 2 bases from J, leaving 7 bases between. The CDR3 nucleotides are TGTGCCAGCGGTATTCCCTACAATGAGCAGTTCTTC. Translation: CASGIPYNEQFF.

The chain carries TRBV20-1 and TRBJ2-7; D is unresolved. Germline CDR1 is DFQATT and CDR2 is SNEGSKA (reference sequence). This CDR3 is 13 amino acids long. The V end lost 2 bases, the J end lost 0 bases, and 8 bases lay between the germline ends. This chain's CDR3 is CSARTRTSYEQYF. The CDR3 nucleotides read TGCAGTGCTAGAACCCGGACCTCCTACGAGCAGTACTTC.

The chain employs TRBV5-1 and TRBJ2-1, with 13 positions matching TRBD2. The germline CDR1 and CDR2 sequences are SGHRS and YFSETQ. The CDR3 has 15 amino acids. V shed 6 bases, J shed 5 bases, and the junction held 5 bases outside the gene matches. The CDR3 sequence: CASTPGLAGDNEQFF. DNA for the CDR3: TGCGCCAGCACTCCCGGACTAGCGGGAGACAATGAGCAGTTCTTC.

A few counts support this clonotype. The chain recombines TRBV24-1 with TRBJ2-1; D gene unclear. The CDR3 covers 16 residues. Germline-derived CDR1 and CDR2 are KGHDR and SFDVKD. V gave up 4 bases and J gave up 7 bases, with 19 bases separating them. CDR3 sequence reads: CATSEPPERPNNEQFF. CDR3 nucleotide sequence: TGTGCCACCAGTGAGCCTCCTGAGCGTCCTAATAATGAGCAGTTCTTC.